These T cell receptor beta chains were read from a single sample in a study of blood T cell repertoires in COVID-19. This table comes from immunoSEQ multiplex PCR, and its TCRdb copy is limited to in-frame clones, with some not included. The sample lists some 180,000 clones; roughly 80% were seen once. Sequenced input: peripheral blood. The receptor source for this set is a woman aged 35 to 49 with COVID-19, enrolled during active disease. Each CDR3 is given with its conserved first and last residue.

TRBJ2-1 TRBV2 CASGTSGRAIGGEQFF
TRBJ1-1 TRBV7-2 CASSPQTGWNTEAFF
TRBJ2-3 TRBV5-4 CASSLGGPLGGTDTQYF
TRBJ1-2 TRBV5-4 CASSIEQGDGYTF
TRBJ2-3 TRBV5-4 CASRIDISTDTQYF
TRBJ1-1 TRBV19 CASSPQTGLMNTEAFF
TRBJ1-6 TRBV20-1 CSASDQLSNSPLHF
TRBJ1-2 TRBV28 CASSFSSTGGRGYTF
TRBJ2-1 TRBV12-5 CASAFSGGEQFF
TRBJ2-7 TRBV27 CASRAGHGSYEQYF
TRBJ2-2 TRBV5-4 CASSKAGGNPNTGELFF
TRBJ2-3 TRBV9 CASSPGTSVNTDTQYF
TRBJ2-2 TRBV11-1 CASSGGSLVTGELFF
TRBJ2-2 TRBV10-1 CASSPGQKTGELFF
TRBJ2-7 TRBV6-2/TRBV6-3 CASSSPIPRGAGYEQYF
TRBJ1-2 TRBV5-5 CASRSSQDYGYTF
TRBJ1-2 TRBV4-2 CASSQGGRDGYTF
TRBJ2-7 TRBV2 CASSGGERRYEQYF
TRBJ2-7 TRBV4-2 CASSPHGRSYYEQYF
TRBJ2-5 TRBV5-4 CASSNGGGQETQYF
TRBJ2-1 TRBV11-3 CASSERRGLAGGPSYNEQFF
TRBJ2-3 TRBV20-1 CSASSPPGQGPTDTQYF
TRBJ2-4 TRBV5-1 CASSLNGTGGRLAKNIQYF
TRBJ1-2 TRBV29-1 CSVRVLPYGYTF
TRBJ2-5 TRBV19 CASSMVRGVETQYF
TRBJ2-3 TRBV3-1/TRBV3-2 CASSQAFRGGRFDTQYF
TRBJ2-3 TRBV29-1 CSVGQGAMADTQYF
TRBJ1-2 TRBV5-4 CASSLFSSGGGRGYGYTF
TRBJ2-7 TRBV7-2 CASSPGLFYEQYF
TRBJ2-2 TRBV4-1 CASSQDWLAGGRTGELFF
TRBJ2-5 TRBV5-1 CASSPAGTGGQETQYF
TRBJ1-3 TRBV12-3/TRBV12-4 CASSQGSGNTIYF
TRBJ1-4 TRBV2 CASSEAPGQGVEKLFF
TRBJ2-5 TRBV5-1 CASTEGQAQTQYF
TRBJ2-1 TRBV7-8 CASSAHRGLFYNEQFF
TRBJ2-5 TRBV5-5 CASSFSGSLETQYF